This T cell receptor (beta chain) was identified in a study of shared clonotypes between healthy human individuals. Clones were read by immunoSEQ multiplex PCR, and TCRdb kept only the in-frame ones, dropping some. The table shows roughly 650,000 clones, with 95% to 96% occurring only once. CDR1 and CDR2 from the germline V gene are SGHRS and YFSETQ. Trimming stripped 4 bases from V and 2 bases from J, with 25 bases between. The CDR3 length is 18 residues. Regarding this clone: The target antigen is unknown.

General study findings and limits: When compared with the clonotypes that were shared by all four sorted-subset donors, the non-shared clonotypes turned out to have lower generation probabilities. Estimated richness was generally greater in naive than memory subsets.

CD45RO-negative, CCR7-positively selected cells formed the naive CD8 fraction, excluding terminally differentiated effector memory CD45RA+ cells. The chain combines TRBV5-1 with TRBJ2-7, with D possibly matching TRBD2 (5 bases). The material sequenced was naive CD8+ T cells sorted from blood. The source is a woman in her 30s in good health. CDR3 in DNA: TGCGCCAGCAGCCCCCGGCTGGCGGGTTCCGCTCCAACCTACGAGCAGTACTTC. Its protein is CASSPRLAGSAPTYEQYF.